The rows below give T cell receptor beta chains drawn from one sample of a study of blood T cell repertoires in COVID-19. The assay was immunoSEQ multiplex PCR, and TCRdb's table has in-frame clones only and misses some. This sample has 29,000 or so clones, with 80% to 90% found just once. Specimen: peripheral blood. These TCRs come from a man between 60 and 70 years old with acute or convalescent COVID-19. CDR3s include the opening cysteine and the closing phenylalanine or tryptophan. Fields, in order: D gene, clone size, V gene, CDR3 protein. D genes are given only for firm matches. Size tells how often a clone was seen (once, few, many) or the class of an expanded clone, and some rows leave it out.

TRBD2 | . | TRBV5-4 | CASSVSSGIYNEQFF
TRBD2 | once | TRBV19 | CASSIAGGYQETQYF
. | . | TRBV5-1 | CASRTFLGETEAFF
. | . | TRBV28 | CASSPSSGNSPLHF
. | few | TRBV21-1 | CASSGIAGGSPYGYTF
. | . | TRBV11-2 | CASSLRQSDRETQYF
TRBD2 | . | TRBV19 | CASSISSGGREQYF
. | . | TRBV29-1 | CSVDSGYGVSTEAFF
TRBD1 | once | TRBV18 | CASSRDRDYGYTF
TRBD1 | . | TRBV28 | CASSSPRTGGPNEQFF
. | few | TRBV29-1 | CSVERGGTEAFF
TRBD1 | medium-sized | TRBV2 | CASSPLTGHGNQPQHF
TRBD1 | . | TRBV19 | CASSIGTVSSYEQYF
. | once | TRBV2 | CASLQGVGNTEAFF
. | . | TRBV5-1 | CASSRGNQETQYF
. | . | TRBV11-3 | CASSDTTMGEQFF
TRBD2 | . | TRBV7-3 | CASSLSVGLYNEQFF
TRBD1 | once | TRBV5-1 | CASSQQGNQETQYF
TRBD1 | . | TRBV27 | CASSLVGTGDGYTF
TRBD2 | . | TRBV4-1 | CASSLNSGGRYEQFF
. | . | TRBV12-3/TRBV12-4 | CASSLYTQETQYF
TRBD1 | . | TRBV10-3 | CAISESAAGGGNTIYF
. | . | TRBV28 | CASSPIDPQGSNEQFF
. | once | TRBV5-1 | CASSLGGGSSYNEQFF
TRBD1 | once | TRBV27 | CASSKDRVNEKLFF
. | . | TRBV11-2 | CASSLDRGVNTEAFF
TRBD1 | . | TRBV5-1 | CASSVGGPNEAFF
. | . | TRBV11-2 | CASSLEVRGTEAFF
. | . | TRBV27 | CASSLGQGGSPLHF
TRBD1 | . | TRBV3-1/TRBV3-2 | CASSQAGTGGYGYTF
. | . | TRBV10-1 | CASSDPETDTQYF
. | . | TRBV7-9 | CASSSTGRGTPYGYTF
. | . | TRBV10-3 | CAIGPDALTEAFF
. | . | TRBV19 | CASSIVAGDYEQYF
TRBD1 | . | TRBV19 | CASSTGPGQGFYSNQPQHF
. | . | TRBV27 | CASRELGGGNEQFF
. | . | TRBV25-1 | CASSPGVKTEAFF
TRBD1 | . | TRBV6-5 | CASSEDRETGELFF
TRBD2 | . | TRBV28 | CASRPAGSSYNEQFF
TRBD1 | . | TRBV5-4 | CASSPGQGNTEAFF
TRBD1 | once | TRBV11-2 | CASSSYRDREIYGYTF
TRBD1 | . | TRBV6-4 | CASSDSTGTAGYTF
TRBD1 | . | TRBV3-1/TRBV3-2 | CASSRSDRSYNEQFF
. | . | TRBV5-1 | CASSATVGGEAFF
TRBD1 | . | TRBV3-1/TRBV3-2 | CASSQDDAVGQGHGYTF
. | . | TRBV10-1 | CASSEGTYGYTF
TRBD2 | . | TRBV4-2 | CASSLGTSGGAGTDTQYF
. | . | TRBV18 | CASSPDSRSGNTIYF
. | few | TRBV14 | CASSPPAGYGYTF
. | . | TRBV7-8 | CASSQQELNNQPQHF
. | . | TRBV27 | CASSFTSGGYGYTF
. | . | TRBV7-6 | CASRRGGGGGHEQYF
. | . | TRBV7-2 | CASSPGQRFTEKLFF
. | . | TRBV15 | CATTPEWGGSITF
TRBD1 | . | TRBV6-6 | CASSTGGWGETQYF